This T cell receptor beta chain stems from a study of blood T cell repertoires in COVID-19. The CDR3 runs to 14 residues. CDR1 and CDR2 from the germline V gene are SNHLY and FYNNEI. Germline trimming cut 9 bases from V and 0 bases from J; bases unmatched to any gene: 1. Some clones are missing from TCRdb's copy, which holds only in-frame ones; the method was immunoSEQ multiplex PCR. The repertoire holds around 260,000 clones, with around 82% as singletons. Sequencing input: peripheral blood. V gene TRBV2 combines with J gene TRBJ2-3, with TRBD2 matching 12 bases. This receptor was taken from a human donor with COVID-19, enrolled during active disease. The donor label of this sample is uncertain. CDR3 DNA sequence: TGTGCCAGTGGGACTAGCGGGAGCACAGATACGCAGTATTTT. Translating it yields CASGTSGSTDTQYF.